One sample yielded the 7 T cell receptor beta chains listed below, sequenced in a study of CD4+ T cells in melanoma. Method: immunoSEQ multiplex PCR; TCRdb's copy keeps in-frame clones and lacks some. The table shows 110,000 to 150,000 clones, with 80% to 95% occurring only once. Source of these receptors: a human donor with melanoma.

The chain couples TRBV27 to TRBJ2-3; 14 bases are shared with TRBD2. The junction had 9 bases not matched to a gene; V was cut back by 5 bases and J by 8 bases. Germline CDR1 MNHEY, CDR2 SMNVEV (reference sequence). This CDR3 comprises 16 residues. The CDR3: CASSSGTSGSVGTQYF. CDR3 nucleotide sequence: TGTGCCAGCAGTAGCGGGACTAGCGGGAGCGTTGGTACGCAGTATTTT.

V is TRBV7-9 and J is TRBJ1-4, with 11 bases identical to TRBD1. Germline V gene data show CDR1 as SEHNR and CDR2 as FQNEAQ (reference sequence). This CDR3 comprises 17 residues. The trim removed 1 base at V and 12 bases at J, leaving 13 bases unmatched. CDR3 residues: CASSLGSSGTGGRELFF. The CDR3 DNA is TGTGCCAGCAGCTTAGGGTCCAGCGGGACAGGGGGAAGGGAACTGTTTTTT. The full variable domain, completed using reference TRBV7-9 and TRBJ1-4, is DTGVSQNPRHKITKRGQNVTFRCDPISEHNRLYWYRQTLGQGPEFLTYFQNEAQLEKSRLLSDRFSAERPKGSFSTLEIQRTEQGDSAMYLCASSLGSSGTGGRELFFGSGTQLSVL.

The chain uses TRBV2 and TRBJ1-2; 7 nucleotides align to TRBD1. V gave up 10 bases and J gave up 5 bases; unmatched junction bases: 16. The CDR3 has 15 residues. Germline CDR1 and CDR2: SNHLY and FYNNEI. CDR3 loop: CANRQGRDMRYGYTF. The DNA of the CDR3 is TGTGCCAACCGACAGGGACGGGATATGCGATATGGCTACACCTTC.

The chain employs TRBV6-1 and TRBJ2-1; no clear D gene. V dropped 6 bases and J dropped 5 bases, with 5 bases sitting between them. This CDR3 contains 11 residues. The germline V gene has CDR1 MNHNS and CDR2 SASEGT. The CDR3 protein is CASRNNNEQFF. The CDR3 coding sequence is TGTGCCAGCAGGAATAACAATGAGCAGTTCTTC.

This sequence joins TRBV6-1 and TRBJ2-5; 7 bases map to TRBD2. Judging by the DNA end, TRBJ2-7 fits better; the J call may be wrong. The CDR3 covers 15 residues. Germline V gives CDR1 MNHNS, CDR2 SASEGT. The CDR3 DNA is TGTGCCAGCACCATTAGGGGAGGGCGGCTGAACGAGCAGTACTTC. It encodes CASTIRGGRLNEQYF.

As for this clone: The same CDR3 is also encoded by other DNA sequences in this sample. The chain employs TRBV30 and TRBJ1-6; D is uncertain. Per the germline V gene, CDR1 is GTSNPN and CDR2 is SVGIG (reference sequence). Trimming removed 3 bases from V and 0 bases from J, with 6 bases in between. The CDR3 length is 14 residues. The CDR3 spells CAWSLSSYNSPLHF. CDR3 DNA: TGTGCCTGGAGCTTGTCCTCCTATAATTCACCCCTCCACTTT.

V is TRBV11-3 and J is TRBJ2-7; a weak D match, TRBD2 (6 bases). This CDR3 comprises 13 residues. The germline V gene has CDR1 SGHNT and CDR2 YENEEA. V was pared by 5 bases and J by 4 bases, with 12 bases between. As DNA, the CDR3 is TGTGCCAGCAGCGAGGGACTTCGGTACGAGCAGTACTTC. Protein sequence: CASSEGLRYEQYF.